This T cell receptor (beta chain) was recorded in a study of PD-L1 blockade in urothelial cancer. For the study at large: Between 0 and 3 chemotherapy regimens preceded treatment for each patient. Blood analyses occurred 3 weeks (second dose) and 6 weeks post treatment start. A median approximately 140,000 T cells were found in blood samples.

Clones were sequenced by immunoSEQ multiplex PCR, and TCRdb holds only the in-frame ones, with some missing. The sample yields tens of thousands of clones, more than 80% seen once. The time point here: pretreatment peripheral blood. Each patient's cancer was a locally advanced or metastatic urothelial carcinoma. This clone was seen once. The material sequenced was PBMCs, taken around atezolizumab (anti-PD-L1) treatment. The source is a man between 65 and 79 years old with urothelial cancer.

The CDR3 bases are TGTGCCAGCTCACCCTCCCAGGGGAGGGAGGAGACCCAGTACTTC. Residues: CASSPSQGREETQYF. J is TRBJ2-5 and V is TRBV18; possible D gene TRBD2, 7 bases. The CDR3 contains 15 residues. CDR1 and CDR2 (germline): KGHSH, LQKENI. The V gene lost 3 bases and the J gene lost 5 bases, with 16 bases spanning the gap.